Listed below are T cell receptor beta chains from one sample, sequenced in a study of T cell changes during pregnancy in multiple sclerosis. Here immunoSEQ multiplex PCR was the method, and the copy in TCRdb shows in-frame clones only, minus some. The top ten clones hold 1.4% to 1.5% of a sample with 45,000 or so clones, approximately 91% of them seen once. Sequencing was performed on PBMCs (not recorded whether the cells were cultured). All receptors derive from a female donor with multiple sclerosis, enrolled in a pregnancy study. Both conserved end residues are part of each CDR3. The D gene is left open where the match is weak. The size of a clone is reported for some rows only, either as once, few or many, or as a class for expanded clones.

TRBV10-3	TRBJ1-1	NA	NA	CAISGDPRQGRNTEAFF	TGTGCCATCAGTGGGGATCCGCGGCAGGGGCGCAACACTGAAGCTTTCTTT
TRBV10-2	TRBJ1-1	NA	NA	CASSSGQNTEAFF	TGCGCCAGCAGCTCGGGACAGAACACTGAAGCTTTCTTT
TRBV27	TRBJ2-1	NA	TRBD2	CASSVLAGGEDEQFF	TGTGCCAGCAGCGTACTAGCGGGAGGTGAAGATGAGCAGTTCTTC
TRBV5-6	TRBJ1-4	few	TRBD1	CASSLQGSTNEKLFF	TGTGCCAGCAGCTTACAGGGGTCAACTAATGAAAAACTGTTTTTT
TRBV7-3	TRBJ2-2	NA	TRBD2	CASSRLATANTGELFF	TGTGCCAGCAGTCGACTAGCGACCGCGAACACCGGGGAGCTGTTTTTT
TRBV5-1	TRBJ2-5	NA	NA	CASSFEGEETQYF	TGCGCCAGCAGCTTTGAAGGAGAAGAGACCCAGTACTTC
TRBV28	TRBJ2-5	NA	TRBD2	CASSSPGVSGGKETQYF	TGTGCCAGCAGTTCCCCAGGGGTCAGCGGGGGGAAAGAGACCCAGTACTTC
TRBV5-1	TRBJ2-2	NA	TRBD1	CASKSGTENTGELFF	TGCGCCAGCAAGTCAGGGACAGAGAACACCGGGGAGCTGTTTTTT
TRBV5-4	TRBJ1-2	NA	TRBD1	CASSPDRGRGNYGYTF	TGTGCCAGCAGCCCCGATAGGGGGCGAGGGAACTATGGCTACACCTTC
TRBV7-9	TRBJ2-7	NA	NA	CASSLEWRGRGDEQYF	TGTGCCAGCAGCTTAGAGTGGAGGGGGCGCGGCGACGAGCAGTACTTC
TRBV5-1	TRBJ1-2	NA	TRBD1	CASSPGQDSGYTF	TGCGCCAGCAGCCCGGGACAGGATAGTGGCTACACCTTC
TRBV4-1	TRBJ1-1	NA	TRBD1	CASSQAPLDRGSAFF	TGCGCCAGCAGCCAAGCCCCTTTGGACAGGGGTTCCGCTTTCTTT
TRBV19	TRBJ1-1	NA	TRBD1	CATGQGYTEAFF	TGTGCCACCGGACAGGGATACACTGAAGCTTTCTTT
TRBV2	TRBJ1-4	once	NA	CASSEGGTNEKLFF	TGTGCCAGCAGTGAAGGGGGGACTAATGAAAAACTGTTTTTT
TRBV6-1	TRBJ2-7	once	TRBD2	CASSALAGGPSLYEQYF	TGTGCCAGCAGTGCCCTAGCGGGAGGGCCGTCTCTCTACGAGCAGTACTTC
TRBV30	TRBJ2-1	NA	NA	CAWSVKWGLFF	TGTGCCTGGAGTGTAAAGTGGGGCCTGTTCTTC
TRBV5-6	TRBJ2-7	NA	TRBD1	CASTMGQGREQYF	TGTGCCAGCACCATGGGACAGGGCCGCGAGCAGTACTTC
TRBV9	TRBJ2-3	NA	NA	CASSVLSTDTQYF	TGTGCCAGCAGCGTACTCTCCACAGATACGCAGTATTTT
TRBV7-3	TRBJ2-1	NA	NA	CASSFPGHPVDEQFF	TGTGCCAGCAGCTTTCCGGGCCACCCAGTCGATGAGCAGTTCTTC
TRBV6-5	TRBJ2-5	once	NA	CASSYGAGNQETQYF	TGTGCCAGCAGTTACGGCGCGGGAAATCAAGAGACCCAGTACTTC
TRBV23-1	TRBJ1-1	NA	NA	CASSGGASEAFF	TGCGCCAGCAGTGGGGGCGCTTCTGAAGCTTTCTTT
TRBV2	TRBJ1-4	NA	NA	CASSPGTPKVGGEKLFF	TGTGCCAGCAGTCCCGGGACCCCAAAGGTCGGTGGTGAAAAACTGTTTTTT
TRBV11-2	TRBJ2-3	NA	NA	CASSLDIGTDTQYF	TGTGCCAGCAGCTTAGATATTGGCACAGATACGCAGTATTTT
TRBV4-2	TRBJ2-7	NA	NA	CASSQDLATYEQYF	TGTGCCAGCAGCCAAGATCTTGCAACCTACGAGCAGTACTTC
TRBV7-2	TRBJ2-7	NA	NA	CASSLGTEQYF	TGTGCCAGCAGCTTAGGGACCGAGCAGTACTTC
TRBV15	TRBJ2-7	NA	NA	CATSTDGDLSYEQYF	TGTGCCACCAGCACAGACGGGGACCTCAGCTACGAGCAGTACTTC
TRBV6-5	TRBJ1-3	few	NA	CASSYSRAVGNTIYF	TGTGCCAGCAGTTACTCGAGGGCAGTAGGAAACACCATATATTTT